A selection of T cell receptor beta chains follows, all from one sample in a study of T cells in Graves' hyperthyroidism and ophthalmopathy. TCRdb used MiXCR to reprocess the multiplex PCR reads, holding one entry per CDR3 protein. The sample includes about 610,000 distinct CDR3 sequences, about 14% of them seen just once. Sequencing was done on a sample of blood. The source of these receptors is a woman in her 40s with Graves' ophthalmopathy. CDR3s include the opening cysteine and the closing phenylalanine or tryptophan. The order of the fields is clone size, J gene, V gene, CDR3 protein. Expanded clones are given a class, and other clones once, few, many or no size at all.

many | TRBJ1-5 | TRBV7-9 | CASSFAGPNQPQHF
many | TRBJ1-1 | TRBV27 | CASSSQGFTEAFF
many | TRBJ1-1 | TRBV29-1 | CSVGTGTGDAGAFF
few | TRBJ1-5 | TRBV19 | CASKDDSNQPQHF
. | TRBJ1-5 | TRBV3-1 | CASSQIFGPSIQPQHF
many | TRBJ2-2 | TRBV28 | CASSLWTATGELFF
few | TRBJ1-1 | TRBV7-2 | CASSLLWANTEAFF
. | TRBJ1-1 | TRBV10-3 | CAIRPGQPGGTEAFF
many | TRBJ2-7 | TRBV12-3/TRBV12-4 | CASRNSGGIYEQYF
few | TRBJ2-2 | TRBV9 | CASDGGGFGGELFF
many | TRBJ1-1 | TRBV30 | CAWRRGAEAFF
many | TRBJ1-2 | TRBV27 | CASTPGLGDGGYTF
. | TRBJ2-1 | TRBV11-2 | CASSLVASYNEQFF
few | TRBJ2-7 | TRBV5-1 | CASSSSGFMTGDYEQYF